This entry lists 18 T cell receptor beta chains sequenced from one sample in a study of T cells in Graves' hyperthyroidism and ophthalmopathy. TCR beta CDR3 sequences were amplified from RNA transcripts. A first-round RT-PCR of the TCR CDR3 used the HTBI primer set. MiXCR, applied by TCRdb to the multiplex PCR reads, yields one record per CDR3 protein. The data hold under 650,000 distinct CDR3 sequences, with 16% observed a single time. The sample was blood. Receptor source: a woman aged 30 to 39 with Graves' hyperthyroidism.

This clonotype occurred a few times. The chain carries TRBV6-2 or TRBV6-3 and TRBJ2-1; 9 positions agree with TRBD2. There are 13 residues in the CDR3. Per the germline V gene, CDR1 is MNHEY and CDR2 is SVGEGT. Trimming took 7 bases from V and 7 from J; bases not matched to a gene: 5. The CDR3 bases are TGTGCCAGCAACCAGCGGGAGGTTAATGAGCAGTTCTTC. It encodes CASNQREVNEQFF.

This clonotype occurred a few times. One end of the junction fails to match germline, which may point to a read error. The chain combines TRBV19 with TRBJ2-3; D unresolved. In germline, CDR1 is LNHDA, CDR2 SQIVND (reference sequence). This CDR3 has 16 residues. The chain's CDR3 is CASSLGPGRRADMQYF. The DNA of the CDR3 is TGTGCCAGTTCTCTCGGGCCTGGCCGCCGCGCAGATATGCAGTATTTT.

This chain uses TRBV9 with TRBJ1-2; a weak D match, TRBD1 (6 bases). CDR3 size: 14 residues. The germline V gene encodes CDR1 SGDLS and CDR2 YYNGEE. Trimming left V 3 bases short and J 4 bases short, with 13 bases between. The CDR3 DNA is TGTGCCAGCAGCGGTGACAGGAGGGGCTATGGCTACACCTTC. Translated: CASSGDRRGYGYTF.

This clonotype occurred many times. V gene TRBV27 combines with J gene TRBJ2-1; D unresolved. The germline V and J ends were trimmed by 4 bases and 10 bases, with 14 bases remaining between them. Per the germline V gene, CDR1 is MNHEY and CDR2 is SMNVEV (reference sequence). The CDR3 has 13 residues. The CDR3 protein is CASSYARLFEQFF. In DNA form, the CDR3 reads TGTGCCAGCAGTTACGCGCGGCTTTTCGAGCAGTTCTTC.

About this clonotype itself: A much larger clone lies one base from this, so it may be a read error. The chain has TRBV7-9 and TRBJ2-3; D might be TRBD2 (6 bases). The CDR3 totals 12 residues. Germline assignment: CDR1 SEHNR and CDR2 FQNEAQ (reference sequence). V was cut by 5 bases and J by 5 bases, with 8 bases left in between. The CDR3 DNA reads TGTGCCAGCAGCCGAGCGGGAGATACGCAGTATTTT. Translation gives CASSRAGDTQYF.

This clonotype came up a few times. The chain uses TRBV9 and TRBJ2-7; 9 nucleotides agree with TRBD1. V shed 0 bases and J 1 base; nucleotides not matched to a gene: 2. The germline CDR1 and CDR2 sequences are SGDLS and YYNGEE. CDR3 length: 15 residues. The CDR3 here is CASSVEGQGSYEQYF. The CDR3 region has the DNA TGTGCCAGCAGCGTAGAGGGACAGGGATCCTACGAGCAGTACTTC.

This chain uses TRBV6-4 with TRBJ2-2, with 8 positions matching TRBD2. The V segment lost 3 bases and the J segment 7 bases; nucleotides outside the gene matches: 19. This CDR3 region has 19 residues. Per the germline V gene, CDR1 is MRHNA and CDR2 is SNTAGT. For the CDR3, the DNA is TGTGCCAGCAGTGATGGGGTAGCGGGGCAACAGGAACTAGGCGGGGAGCTGTTTTTT. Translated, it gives CASSDGVAGQQELGGELFF.

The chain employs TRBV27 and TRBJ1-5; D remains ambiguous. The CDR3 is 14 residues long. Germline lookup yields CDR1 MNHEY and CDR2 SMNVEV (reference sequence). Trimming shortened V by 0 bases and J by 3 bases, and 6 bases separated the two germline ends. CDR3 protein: CASSLSGFNQPQHF. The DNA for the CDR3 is TGTGCCAGCAGTTTATCGGGATTCAATCAGCCCCAGCATTTT.

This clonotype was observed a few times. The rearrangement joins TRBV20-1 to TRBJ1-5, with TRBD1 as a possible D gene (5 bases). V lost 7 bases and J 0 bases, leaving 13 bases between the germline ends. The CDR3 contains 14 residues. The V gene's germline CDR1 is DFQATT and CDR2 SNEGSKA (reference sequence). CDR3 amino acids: CSGRDRYSNQPQHF. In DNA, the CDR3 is TGCAGTGGCCGTGACAGATATAGCAATCAGCCCCAGCATTTT.

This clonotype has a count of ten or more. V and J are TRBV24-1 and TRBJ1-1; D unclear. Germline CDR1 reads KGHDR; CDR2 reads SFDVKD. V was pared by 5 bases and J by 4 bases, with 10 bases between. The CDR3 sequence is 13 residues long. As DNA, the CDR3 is TGTGCCACCAGTGCTGGAGGGTTCACTGAAGCTTTCTTT. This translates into CATSAGGFTEAFF.

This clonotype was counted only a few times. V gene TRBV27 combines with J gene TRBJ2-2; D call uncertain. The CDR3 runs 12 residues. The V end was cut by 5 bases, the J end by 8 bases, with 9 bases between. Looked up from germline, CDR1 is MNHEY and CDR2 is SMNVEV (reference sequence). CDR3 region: CASSRANGELFF. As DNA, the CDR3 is TGTGCCAGCAGTAGAGCGAATGGGGAGCTGTTTTTT.

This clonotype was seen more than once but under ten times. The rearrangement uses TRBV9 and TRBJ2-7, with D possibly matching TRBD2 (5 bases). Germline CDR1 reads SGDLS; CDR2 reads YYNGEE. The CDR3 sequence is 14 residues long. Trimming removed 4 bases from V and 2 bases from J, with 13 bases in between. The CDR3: CASSPLSGTYEQYF. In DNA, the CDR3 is TGTGCCAGCAGCCCATTGAGCGGTACCTACGAGCAGTACTTC.

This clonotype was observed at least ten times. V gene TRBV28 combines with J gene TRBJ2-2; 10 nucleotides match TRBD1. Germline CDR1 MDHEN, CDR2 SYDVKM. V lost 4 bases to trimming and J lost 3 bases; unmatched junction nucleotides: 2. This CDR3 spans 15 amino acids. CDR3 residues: CASSSGTGDTGELFF. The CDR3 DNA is TGTGCCAGCAGTTCCGGGACAGGGGACACCGGGGAGCTGTTTTTT.

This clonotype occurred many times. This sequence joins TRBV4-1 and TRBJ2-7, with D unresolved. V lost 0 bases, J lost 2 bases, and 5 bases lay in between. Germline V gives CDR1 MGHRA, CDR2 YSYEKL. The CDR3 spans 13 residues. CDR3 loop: CASSQDVAYEQYF. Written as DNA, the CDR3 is TGCGCCAGCAGCCAAGATGTCGCCTACGAGCAGTACTTC.

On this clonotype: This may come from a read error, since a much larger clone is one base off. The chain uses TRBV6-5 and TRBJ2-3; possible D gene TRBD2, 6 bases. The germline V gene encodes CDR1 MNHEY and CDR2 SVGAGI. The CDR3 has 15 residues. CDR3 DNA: TGTGCCAGCAGTTATGGAGGGCTCAGCACAGATACGCGGTATTTT. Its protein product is CASSYGGLSTDTRYF.

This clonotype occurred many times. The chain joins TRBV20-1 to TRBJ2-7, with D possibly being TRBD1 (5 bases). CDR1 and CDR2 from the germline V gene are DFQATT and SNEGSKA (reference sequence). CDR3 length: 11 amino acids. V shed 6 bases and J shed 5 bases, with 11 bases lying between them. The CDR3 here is CSATSTDEQYF. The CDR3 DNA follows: TGCAGTGCAACCTCGACAGACGAGCAGTACTTC.

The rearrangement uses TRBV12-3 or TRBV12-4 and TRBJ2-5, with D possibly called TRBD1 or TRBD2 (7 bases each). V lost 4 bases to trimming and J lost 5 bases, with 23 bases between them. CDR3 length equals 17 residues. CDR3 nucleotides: TGTGCCAGCAGTTCCAGGGGGAGCGGGAAGGGGTGGGAGACCCAGTACTTC. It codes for CASSSRGSGKGWETQYF.

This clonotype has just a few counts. In nucleotides, the CDR3 is TGTGCCAGCAGCTTAAAGGTTGGCGGTGCCTACGAGCAGTACTTC. Translated, it gives CASSLKVGGAYEQYF. This chain joins TRBV7-2 and TRBJ2-7; unclear D gene. Germline V lookup: CDR1 SGHTA, CDR2 FQGNSA. The CDR3 is made up of 15 amino acids. The V and J ends lost 2 bases and 2 bases respectively, with 13 bases between them.